Below, 26 T cell receptor beta chains from the same sample are listed, as sequenced in a study of cytomegalovirus exposure and HLA in healthy donors. PCR involved 60 Vbeta and 13 Jbeta primers. The data were produced by immunoSEQ multiplex PCR, yet TCRdb's version contains in-frame clones alone and is incomplete. The sample yields 80,000 to 130,000 clones, around 74% seen once. The sample was PBMCs. The origin of the receptors is a male donor in good health and CMV-seropositive.

The chain uses TRBV30 and TRBJ1-6; 9 bases are a match to TRBD1. Germline lookup yields CDR1 GTSNPN and CDR2 SVGIG (reference sequence). The CDR3 totals 15 residues. V was pared by 0 bases and J by 7 bases, with 4 bases of the junction left unmatched. CDR3: CAWSVQTGGNSPLHF. For the CDR3, the DNA is TGTGCCTGGAGTGTACAAACAGGGGGCAATTCACCCCTCCACTTT.

This chain links TRBV10-1 with TRBJ2-3; D unresolved. V was clipped by 3 bases and J by 0 bases, with 19 bases between them. The CDR3 totals 18 residues. Per the germline V gene, CDR1 is WNHNN and CDR2 is SYGVQD (reference sequence). This CDR3 is CASSDPINSEESTDTQYF. The CDR3 DNA sequence: TGCGCCAGCAGTGACCCCATTAACTCCGAAGAAAGCACAGATACGCAGTATTTT.

The chain links TRBV18 to TRBJ2-7, with 7 nucleotides matching TRBD1. Trimming removed 6 bases from V and 0 bases from J; junction bases left unmatched: 17. The CDR3 consists of 18 residues. Germline lookup yields CDR1 KGHSH and CDR2 LQKENI. The DNA for the CDR3 is TGTGCCAGCTCCCAAAACCCGGGACAGCAAAAATACTCCTACGAGCAGTACTTC. Its protein product is CASSQNPGQQKYSYEQYF. The variable domain in full, with the rest retrieved from reference TRBV18 and TRBJ2-7, is NAGVMQNPRHLVRRRGQEARLRCSPMKGHSHVYWYRQLPEEGLKFMVYLQKENIIDESGMPKERFSAEFPKEGPSILRIQQVVRGDSAAYFCASSQNPGQQKYSYEQYFGPGTRLTVT.

The rearrangement links TRBV6-4 to TRBJ2-1; TRBD2 matches at 8 bases. The CDR3 spans 15 residues. Looked up from germline, CDR1 is MRHNA and CDR2 is SNTAGT. V shed 0 bases, J shed 3 bases, and the junction held 1 base outside the gene matches. The CDR3, as DNA: TGTGCCAGCAGTGACTCTGGGACTAGCTACAATGAGCAGTTCTTC. This translates into CASSDSGTSYNEQFF.

This clone was seen a handful of times. V usage is TRBV6-6 and J usage is TRBJ2-7; 8 bases match TRBD1. V was pared by 2 bases and J by 4 bases, with 1 base of the junction left unmatched. In germline, CDR1 is MNHNY, CDR2 SVGAGI (reference sequence). The CDR3 has 13 residues. CDR3 nucleotides: TGTGCCAGCAGTTACCGGGACAGGTACGAGCAGTACTTC. Its protein is CASSYRDRYEQYF.

V gene TRBV7-6 combines with J gene TRBJ2-7; 11 nucleotides agree with TRBD2. Germline CDR1 is SGHVS and CDR2 is FNYEAQ. With V trimmed by 5 bases and J by 4 bases, 10 bases remained unmatched. The CDR3 is 16 residues long. CDR3 in amino acids: CASSLAVAGGIYEQYF. The CDR3 region has the DNA TGTGCCAGCAGCCTTGCGGTAGCGGGGGGGATATACGAGCAGTACTTC. Together with reference TRBV7-6 and TRBJ2-7, the CDR3 gives the full variable domain: GAGVSQSPRYKVTKRGQDVALRCDPISGHVSLYWYRQALGQGPEFLTYFNYEAQQDKSGLPNDRFSAERPEGSISTLTIQRTEQRDSAMYRCASSLAVAGGIYEQYFGPGTRLTVT.

The chain joins TRBV5-4 to TRBJ1-2, with D possibly being TRBD1 (6 bases). This CDR3 comprises 14 residues. Trimming shortened V by 0 bases and J by 6 bases, and 12 bases separated the two germline ends. Germline V gene data show CDR1 as SGHNT and CDR2 as YYREEE (reference sequence). The CDR3 DNA sequence: TGTGCCAGCAGCTTGGATTGGGGGCGGGATGGCTACACCTTC. Amino acid sequence: CASSLDWGRDGYTF.

This clone has a handful of counts. This sequence joins TRBV6-5 and TRBJ1-1, with D maybe TRBD1 (6 bases). The V end lost 2 bases, the J end lost 10 bases, and 20 bases lay between the germline ends. CDR1 is MNHEY and CDR2 is SVGAGI in the germline V gene. CDR3 size: 15 residues. CDR3 nucleotide sequence: TGTGCCAGCAGTTACGTACAACAGGGTTCATCAGCAGCTTTCTTT. It translates to CASSYVQQGSSAAFF.

V is TRBV5-8 and J is TRBJ2-3, with D uncertain. CDR3 size: 12 residues. Trimming removed 0 bases from V and 5 bases from J, with 4 bases in between. Germline values: CDR1 SGHTS, CDR2 YDEGEE. Written as DNA, the CDR3 is TGTGCCAGCAGCTTGGTACTAGATACGCAGTATTTT. It translates to CASSLVLDTQYF.

The chain recombines TRBV9 with TRBJ1-6, with TRBD1 as a possible D gene (5 bases). CDR1 is SGDLS, CDR2 YYNGEE, per germline. With 3 bases removed from V and 9 bases from J, the gap between germline ends came to 19 bases. The CDR3 has 16 amino acids. CDR3 in amino acids: CASSAPSGVDASPLHF. DNA of the CDR3: TGTGCCAGCAGCGCCCCCTCGGGGGTCGATGCTTCACCCCTCCACTTT.

To note about this clone: A read error may produce the germline difference seen at one junction end. The genes are TRBV7-9 and TRBJ1-4, with TRBD1 as a possible D gene (6 bases). The CDR3 loop spans 14 amino acids. CDR1 and CDR2 (germline): SEHNR, FQNEAQ (reference sequence). In DNA form, the CDR3 reads TGTTCCAGCAGCCCAACAGGGCCTAATGAAAAACTGTTTTTT. Translation gives CSSSPTGPNEKLFF.

The J gene is TRBJ1-2, the V gene TRBV6-5; the D gene is possibly TRBD1 (6 bases). This CDR3 has 13 residues. Germline V gives CDR1 MNHEY, CDR2 SVGAGI. The germline V and J ends were trimmed by 1 base and 8 bases, with 11 bases remaining between them. CDR3: CASSYLQGNGYTF. CDR3 in DNA: TGTGCCAGCAGTTACTTACAGGGTAACGGCTACACCTTC.

V usage is TRBV5-1 and J usage is TRBJ2-7; possible D gene TRBD1, 7 bases. Trimming took 0 bases from V and 0 from J, leaving 16 bases between them. The CDR3 spans 17 residues. CDR1 and CDR2 (germline): SGHRS, YFSETQ. Written as DNA, the CDR3 is TGCGCCAGCAGCTTGGCCCTCGCGGGACAGTCCTCCTACGAGCAGTACTTC. Its translation is CASSLALAGQSSYEQYF.

This rearrangement joins TRBV5-4 to TRBJ2-1, with 7 bases matching TRBD1. The ends lost 4 bases at V and 3 bases at J; junction bases unmatched: 7. The CDR3 covers 15 residues. Germline V lookup: CDR1 SGHNT, CDR2 YYREEE (reference sequence). CDR3 in DNA: TGTGCCAGCAGCCACCGGGACAGTAACTACAATGAGCAGTTCTTC. Translated, it gives CASSHRDSNYNEQFF.

The rearrangement uses TRBV4-3 and TRBJ1-2; D is uncertain. Germline assignment: CDR1 LGHNA and CDR2 YSLEER. The CDR3 has 16 amino acids. With 1 base removed from V and 7 bases from J, the gap between germline ends came to 19 bases. CDR3 nucleotides: TGCGCCAGCAGCCAAGCTCTGGACTCTCCTCCGGGTGGCTACACCTTC. Its protein product is CASSQALDSPPGGYTF.

The chain recombines TRBV6-5 with TRBJ1-1; D is ambiguous. V gave up 11 bases and J gave up 6 bases, with 13 bases separating them. The CDR3 consists of 11 residues. Germline values: CDR1 MNHEY, CDR2 SVGAGI. In DNA form, the CDR3 reads TGTGCCGCAACCCGAGGAGCTGAAGCTTTCTTT. Its protein is CAATRGAEAFF.

The chain employs TRBV19 and TRBJ1-4; 8 bases align to TRBD1. Germline V gene sequence: CDR1 LNHDA, CDR2 SQIVND (reference sequence). With 8 bases clipped from V and 4 bases from J, the junction kept 3 bases outside the gene matches. The CDR3 has 13 amino acids. CDR3 nucleotide sequence: TGTGCCAGTTCCAGGGGGCGTAATGAAAAACTGTTTTTT. Protein: CASSRGRNEKLFF. The complete variable domain, with remaining parts taken from reference TRBV19 and TRBJ1-4, reads DGGITQSPKYLFRKEGQNVTLSCEQNLNHDAMYWYRQDPGQGLRLIYYSQIVNDFQKGDIAEGYSVSREKKESFPLTVTSAQKNPTAFYLCASSRGRNEKLFFGSGTQLSVL.

The chain is built from TRBV28 and TRBJ2-7; the D is unclear. The V end was cut by 6 bases, the J end by 2 bases, with 8 bases between. Germline values: CDR1 MDHEN, CDR2 SYDVKM. There are 12 residues in the CDR3. The CDR3 is CASRGSTYEQYF. The CDR3 bases are TGTGCCAGCAGGGGCTCAACCTACGAGCAGTACTTC. The full variable domain, completed using reference TRBV28 and TRBJ2-7, is DVKVTQSSRYLVKRTGEKVFLECVQDMDHENMFWYRQDPGLGLRLIYFSYDVKMKEKGDIPEGYSVSREKKERFSLILESASTNQTSMYLCASRGSTYEQYFGPGTRLTVT.

V is TRBV27 and J is TRBJ1-4, with D possibly matching TRBD1 (5 bases). Germline values: CDR1 MNHEY, CDR2 SMNVEV (reference sequence). Trimming removed 2 bases from V and 5 bases from J, with 9 bases in between. The CDR3 spans 14 residues. CDR3 nucleotide sequence: TGTGCCAGCAGTTTAGACAGATTAAATGAAAAACTGTTTTTT. Amino acids: CASSLDRLNEKLFF.

The chain joins TRBV7-2 to TRBJ2-1; a weak D match, TRBD2 (6 bases). The CDR3 spans 15 residues. V shed 0 bases and J shed 5 bases, with 11 bases lying between them. CDR1 is SGHTA and CDR2 is FQGNSA in the germline V gene. The CDR3 sequence: CASSLAGGSHNEQFF. Here the CDR3 DNA reads TGTGCCAGCAGCTTAGCGGGGGGATCACACAATGAGCAGTTCTTC.

In this sample, this clone turned up a few times. J is TRBJ2-3 and V is TRBV13, with D maybe TRBD1 (6 bases). Trimming shortened V by 5 bases and J by 7 bases, and 16 bases separated the two germline ends. This CDR3 region has 14 residues. Germline CDR1 is PRHDT and CDR2 is FYEKMQ (reference sequence). The CDR3 loop reads CASSLGARLNTQYF. DNA of the CDR3: TGTGCCAGCAGCCTGGGGGCCCGACTCAATACGCAGTATTTT.

V is TRBV7-2 and J is TRBJ1-2; 11 nucleotides match TRBD1. Looked up from germline, CDR1 is SGHTA and CDR2 is FQGNSA. The CDR3 is 14 residues long. With 5 bases clipped from V and 6 bases from J, the junction kept 5 bases outside the gene matches. DNA for the CDR3: TGTGCCAGCAGCGGGGGACAGGGGGTAGATGGCTACACCTTC. This translates into CASSGGQGVDGYTF.

The chain recombines TRBV7-9 with TRBJ2-1; no definite D call. This CDR3 comprises 16 residues. The V gene lost 1 base and the J gene lost 4 bases, with 14 bases spanning the gap. Germline assignment: CDR1 SEHNR and CDR2 FQNEAQ (reference sequence). DNA for the CDR3: TGTGCCAGCAGCTTAGAAATCCGAACAGATTACAATGAGCAGTTCTTC. Its protein is CASSLEIRTDYNEQFF.

CDR3: CASSGTQETQYF. The CDR3, as DNA: TGCGCCAGCAGTGGTACTCAAGAGACCCAGTACTTC. The V gene is TRBV10-2, the J gene TRBJ2-5; no clear D. V lost 4 bases, J lost 2 bases, and 5 bases lay in between. Looked up from germline, CDR1 is WSHSY and CDR2 is SAAADI. CDR3 length: 12 amino acids.

This chain uses TRBV19 with TRBJ2-1, with 10 positions matching TRBD2. Germline lookup yields CDR1 LNHDA and CDR2 SQIVND (reference sequence). Unmatched junction bases numbered 2, after V lost 5 bases and J lost 1 base. The CDR3 totals 15 residues. CDR3 nucleotides: TGTGCCAGTAGTCAGACTAGCGGGTCCTACAATGAGCAGTTCTTC. It is translated as CASSQTSGSYNEQFF.

The rearrangement links TRBV28 to TRBJ1-5; TRBD1 matches 8 bases. The J segment lost 3 bases and the V segment lost 3 bases, leaving 7 bases of the junction unmatched. The CDR3 totals 16 residues. Per the germline V gene, CDR1 is MDHEN and CDR2 is SYDVKM. The CDR3: CASSFNGQGDNQPQHF. The CDR3 coding sequence is TGTGCCAGCAGTTTTAACGGACAGGGTGACAATCAGCCCCAGCATTTT. Using reference TRBV28 and TRBJ1-5 for the parts outside the CDR3, the full variable domain is DVKVTQSSRYLVKRTGEKVFLECVQDMDHENMFWYRQDPGLGLRLIYFSYDVKMKEKGDIPEGYSVSREKKERFSLILESASTNQTSMYLCASSFNGQGDNQPQHFGDGTRLSIL.